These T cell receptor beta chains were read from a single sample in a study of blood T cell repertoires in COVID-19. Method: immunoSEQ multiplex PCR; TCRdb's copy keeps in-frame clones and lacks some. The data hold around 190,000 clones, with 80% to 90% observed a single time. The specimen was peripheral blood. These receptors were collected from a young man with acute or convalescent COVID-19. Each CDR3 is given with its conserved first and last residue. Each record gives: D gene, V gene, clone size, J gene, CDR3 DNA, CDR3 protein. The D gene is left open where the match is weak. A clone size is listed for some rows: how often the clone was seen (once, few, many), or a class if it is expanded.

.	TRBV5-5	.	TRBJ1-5	TGTGCCAGCAGCGGGATGGGAGGGGGACAGCCCCAGCATTTT	CASSGMGGGQPQHF
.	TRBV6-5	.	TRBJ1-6	TGTGCCAGCAGCCTCTCCAGGGCCCATAATTCACCCCTCCACTTT	CASSLSRAHNSPLHF
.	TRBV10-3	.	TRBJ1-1	TGTGCCATCAGTGAGTCGTTACCCCAGGTTACGAACACTGAAGCTTTCTTT	CAISESLPQVTNTEAFF
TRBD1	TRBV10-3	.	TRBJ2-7	TGTGCCATCAGCAGACAGGGGGCAGGCGAGCAGTACTTC	CAISRQGAGEQYF
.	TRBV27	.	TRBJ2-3	TGTGCCACCCCGGGGGATACGCAGTATTTT	CATPGDTQYF
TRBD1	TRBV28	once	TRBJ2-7	TGTGCCAGCAGTAGGAGGTGGACAGGGACCTACGAGCAGTACTTC	CASSRRWTGTYEQYF
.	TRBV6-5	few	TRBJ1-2	TGTGCCAGCAGTTATCGGGGGGGCTACACCTTC	CASSYRGGYTF
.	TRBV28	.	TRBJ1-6	TGTGCCAGCAGGAAAATCCAGGGATCACCCCTCCACTTT	CASRKIQGSPLHF
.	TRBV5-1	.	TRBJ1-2	TGCGCCAGCAGCCCCCAGGGAGGCTATGGCTACACCTTC	CASSPQGGYGYTF
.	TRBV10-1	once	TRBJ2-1	TGCGCCAGCAGTGAAAGCGGCCTCTCCTACAATGAGCAGTTCTTC	CASSESGLSYNEQFF
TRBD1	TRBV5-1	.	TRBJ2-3	TGCGCCAGCAGCCCGAGCGGGACAGGGACAGGTACGCAGTATTTT	CASSPSGTGTGTQYF
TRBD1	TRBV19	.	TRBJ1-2	TGTGCCAGTAGTATATATAACAGGGGTGATGGCTACACCTTC	CASSIYNRGDGYTF
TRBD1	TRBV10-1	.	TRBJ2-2	TGCGCCAGCAGCCCACAGGGGAGCGGGGAGCTGTTTTTT	CASSPQGSGELFF
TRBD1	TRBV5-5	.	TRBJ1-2	TGTGCCAGCACCAGTTACAGGGGAAACTATGGCTACACCTTC	CASTSYRGNYGYTF
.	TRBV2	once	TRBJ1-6	TGTGCCAGCAGTCCAGGGTTCGGGCCCTATAATTCACCCCTCCACTTT	CASSPGFGPYNSPLHF
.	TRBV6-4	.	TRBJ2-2	TGTGCCAGCAGCGTTAGCGGAGCGAACACCGGGGAGCTGTTTTTT	CASSVSGANTGELFF
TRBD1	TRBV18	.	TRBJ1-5	TGTGCCAGCTCGCCCGGGCGGGGACAGACCCAGCATTTT	CASSPGRGQTQHF
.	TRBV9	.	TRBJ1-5	TGTGCCAGCAGCGTAGCCGTGAGTCAGCCCCAGCATTTT	CASSVAVSQPQHF
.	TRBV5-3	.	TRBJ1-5	TGTGCCAGAAGCTCCATAGGCAATCAGCCCCAGCATTTT	CARSSIGNQPQHF
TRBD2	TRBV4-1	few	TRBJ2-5	TGCGCCAGCAGCCAAGAAGGTAGCGGGGGGGCCAGGAGGCGGCAAGAGACCCAGTACTTC	CASSQEGSGGARRRQETQYF